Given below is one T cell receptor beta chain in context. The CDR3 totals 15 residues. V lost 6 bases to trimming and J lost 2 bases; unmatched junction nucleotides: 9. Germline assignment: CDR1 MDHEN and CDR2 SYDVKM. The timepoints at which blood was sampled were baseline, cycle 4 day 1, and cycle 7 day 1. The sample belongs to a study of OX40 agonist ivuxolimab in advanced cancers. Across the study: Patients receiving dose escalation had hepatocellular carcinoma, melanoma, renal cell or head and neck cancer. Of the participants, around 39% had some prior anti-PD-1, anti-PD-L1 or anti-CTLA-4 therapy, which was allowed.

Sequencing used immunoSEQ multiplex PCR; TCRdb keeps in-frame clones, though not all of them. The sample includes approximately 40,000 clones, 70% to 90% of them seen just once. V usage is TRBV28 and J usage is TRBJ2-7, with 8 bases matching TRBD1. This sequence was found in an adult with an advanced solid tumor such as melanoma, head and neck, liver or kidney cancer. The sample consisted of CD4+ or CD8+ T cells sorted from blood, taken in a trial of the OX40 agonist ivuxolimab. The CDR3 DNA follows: TGTGCCAGCAGAGTCTCCGGGACAGGCCCCTACGAGCAGTACTTC. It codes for CASRVSGTGPYEQYF.